Presented here are 11 T cell receptor beta chains from one specimen sequenced in a study of T-cell memory formation after mild COVID-19. TCRdb reprocessed the 5' RACE reads via MiXCR and lists one record per CDR3 protein. This sample has a few hundred thousand distinct CDR3 sequences, with under 25% found just once. The sequencing input was PBMCs or a T cell subset sorted from them (not recorded which). These receptor sequences come from a man younger than 35 who had mild COVID-19 (a few samples of this study predate the infection). Cell type and time point are not known.

The J gene is TRBJ1-1, the V gene TRBV19, with a possible D match to TRBD1 (5 bases). Germline assignment: CDR1 LNHDA and CDR2 SQIVND (reference sequence). This CDR3 contains 15 residues. The germline V and J ends were trimmed by 5 bases and 4 bases, with 17 bases remaining between them. The CDR3 DNA is TGTGCCAGTAGTGCAGGGACGGTGGGGTTCACTGAAGCTTTCTTT. It specifies CASSAGTVGFTEAFF.

This clonotype was recorded at least ten times. The chain has TRBV2 and TRBJ2-5; the D is unclear. V gave up 11 bases and J gave up 3 bases, with 16 bases separating them. Germline CDR1 and CDR2: SNHLY and FYNNEI. The CDR3 covers 13 residues. The CDR3 DNA reads TGTGCCCGCTCGTCGGGCCTAGAAGAGACCCAGTACTTC. Protein: CARSSGLEETQYF.

CDR3 DNA: TGCGCCAGCAGCTTGGATACAGGCGATCAGCCCCAGCATTTT. It translates to CASSLDTGDQPQHF. The chain is built from TRBV5-1 and TRBJ1-5; tentatively, D is TRBD1 (5 bases). CDR3 length: 14 residues. Trimming took 0 bases from V and 5 from J, leaving 9 bases between them. Germline V gene sequence: CDR1 SGHRS, CDR2 YFSETQ.

This clonotype was seen just once. The chain has TRBV19 and TRBJ2-2; the match to TRBD1 covers 7 bases. CDR3 length: 14 residues. The V gene end was trimmed by 8 bases and the J gene end by 0 bases; junction bases not matched to a gene: 3. The V gene's germline CDR1 is LNHDA and CDR2 SQIVND (reference sequence). CDR3 sequence (DNA): TGTGCCAGTTACGGACAGGCGAACACCGGGGAGCTGTTTTTT. Its translation is CASYGQANTGELFF.

CDR3: CASSRQGAQVSPLHF. The DNA of the CDR3 is TGTGCCAGCAGTCGACAGGGGGCGCAAGTATCACCCCTCCACTTT. V is TRBV6-5 and J is TRBJ1-6; 10 bases agree with TRBD1. J lost 10 bases, V lost 5 bases, and 8 bases had no gene match. CDR3 length: 15 amino acids. From germline, CDR1 is MNHEY and CDR2 SVGAGI.

This clonotype was recorded a few times. The V and J genes are TRBV6-6 and TRBJ2-3; TRBD2 aligns across 7 bases. The CDR3 is 16 residues long. Germline V gene sequence: CDR1 MNHNY, CDR2 SVGAGI (reference sequence). Trimming cost V 6 bases and J 6 bases; bases outside gene matches: 15. CDR3 bases: TGTGCCAGCAGCCCCCGAAGCACTAGCGCCTTGGATACGCAGTATTTT. This encodes CASSPRSTSALDTQYF.

V is TRBV14 and J is TRBJ1-3; maybe TRBD1 (5 bases). The CDR3 contains 16 residues. The V end lost 4 bases, the J end lost 0 bases, and 13 bases lay between the germline ends. Germline assignment: CDR1 SGHDN and CDR2 FVKESK. CDR3 sequence reads: CASSRLTVSSGNTIYF. The CDR3 nucleotides are TGTGCCAGCAGCCGTCTGACAGTTTCCTCTGGAAACACCATATATTTT.

This clonotype was seen more than once but under ten times. The chain carries TRBV6-6 and TRBJ2-3; 9 bases map to TRBD1. Germline V gene sequence: CDR1 MNHNY, CDR2 SVGAGI (reference sequence). The trim removed 7 bases at V and 6 bases at J, leaving 14 bases unmatched. This CDR3 is built from 16 residues. The CDR3, as DNA: TGTGCCAGCACAGGACAGGGGCTCCAAGTTGTGGATACGCAGTATTTT. This gives the protein CASTGQGLQVVDTQYF.

The chain uses TRBV29-1 and TRBJ2-7, with D possibly being TRBD1 or TRBD2 (6 bases each). This CDR3 is 17 amino acids long. The V gene lost 5 bases and the J gene lost 3 bases, with 26 bases spanning the gap. Germline CDR1 reads SQVTM; CDR2 reads ANQGSEA. CDR3 coding DNA: TGCAGCGTTAAAAAAATGGTCGGGGGCAAGGGATTCTACGAGCAGTACTTC. The encoded protein is CSVKKMVGGKGFYEQYF.

V is TRBV10-3 and J is TRBJ2-5; 7 positions match TRBD1. Germline V gene sequence: CDR1 ENHRY, CDR2 SYGVKD. The CDR3 totals 16 residues. The V segment lost 5 bases and the J segment 3 bases; nucleotides outside the gene matches: 12. CDR3 nucleotides: TGTGCCATCAGTCCCTCTACCCAGACAGGGAAAGAGACCCAGTACTTC. This encodes CAISPSTQTGKETQYF.

The table lists this clonotype with a few counts. The chain links TRBV18 to TRBJ1-6; no clear D. Trimming removed 3 bases at V and 11 bases at J, with 17 bases between. The CDR3 spans 15 residues. Per the germline V gene, CDR1 is KGHSH and CDR2 is LQKENI. In DNA, the CDR3 is TGTGCCAGCTCACCCCAAGTCAATTCGGTACCACCCCTCCACTTT. Translated, it gives CASSPQVNSVPPLHF. Full variable domain (remainder filled in from reference TRBV18 and TRBJ1-6): NAGVMQNPRHLVRRRGQEARLRCSPMKGHSHVYWYRQLPEEGLKFMVYLQKENIIDESGMPKERFSAEFPKEGPSILRIQQVVRGDSAAYFCASSPQVNSVPPLHFGNGTRLTVT.